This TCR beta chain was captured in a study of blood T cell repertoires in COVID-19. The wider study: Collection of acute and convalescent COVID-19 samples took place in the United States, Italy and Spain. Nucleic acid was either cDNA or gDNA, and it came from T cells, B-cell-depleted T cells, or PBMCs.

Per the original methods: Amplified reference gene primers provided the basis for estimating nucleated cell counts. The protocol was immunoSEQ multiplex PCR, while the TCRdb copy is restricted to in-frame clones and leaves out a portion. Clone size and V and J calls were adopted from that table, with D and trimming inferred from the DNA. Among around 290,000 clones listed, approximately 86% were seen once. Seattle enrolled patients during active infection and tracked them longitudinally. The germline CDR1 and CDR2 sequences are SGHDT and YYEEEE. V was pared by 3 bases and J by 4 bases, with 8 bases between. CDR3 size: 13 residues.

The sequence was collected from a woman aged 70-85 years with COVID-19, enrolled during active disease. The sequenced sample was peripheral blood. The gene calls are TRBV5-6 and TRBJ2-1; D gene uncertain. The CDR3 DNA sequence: TGTGCCAGCAGCTCCTTACTTTACAATGAGCAGTTCTTC. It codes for CASSSLLYNEQFF.